Below are 6 T cell receptor beta chains sequenced from a single sample in a study of cytomegalovirus exposure and HLA in healthy donors. This table comes from immunoSEQ multiplex PCR, and its TCRdb copy is limited to in-frame clones, with some not included. Here the sample spans about 120,000 clones, 75% to 90% being singletons. Sequenced sample: PBMCs. The receptors here all came from a woman between 18 and 29 years old in good health and CMV-seronegative.

This clone was recorded once. The rearrangement links TRBV28 to TRBJ1-1; D is unclear. The germline CDR1 and CDR2 sequences are MDHEN and SYDVKM. V was trimmed by 7 bases and J by 2 bases, leaving 11 bases between them. The CDR3 consists of 13 residues. CDR3 sequence (DNA): TGTGCCAGCATCCCGGGGAGTAACACTGAAGCTTTCTTT. Encoded protein: CASIPGSNTEAFF. Full variable domain (missing parts from reference TRBV28 and TRBJ1-1): DVKVTQSSRYLVKRTGEKVFLECVQDMDHENMFWYRQDPGLGLRLIYFSYDVKMKEKGDIPEGYSVSREKKERFSLILESASTNQTSMYLCASIPGSNTEAFFGQGTRLTVV.

This chain links TRBV5-6 with TRBJ1-2; 7 nucleotides align to TRBD1. Germline V gene data show CDR1 as SGHDT and CDR2 as YYEEEE. V was pared by 3 bases and J by 3 bases, with 5 bases of the junction left unmatched. The CDR3 is made up of 14 amino acids. The CDR3: CASSSGQPYYGYTF. CDR3 DNA: TGTGCCAGCAGCTCGGGACAGCCCTACTATGGCTACACCTTC.

Only one count was recorded for this clone. The V and J genes are TRBV7-6 and TRBJ2-7; 7 bases are a match to TRBD2. This CDR3 region has 14 residues. J was trimmed by 3 bases and V by 5 bases; bases with no gene match: 7. Germline V gene data show CDR1 as SGHVS and CDR2 as FNYEAQ. The CDR3: CASSASGMVYEQYF. The DNA for the CDR3 is TGTGCCAGCAGCGCCAGCGGGATGGTCTACGAGCAGTACTTC. The variable domain in full, completed from reference TRBV7-6 and TRBJ2-7, reads GAGVSQSPRYKVTKRGQDVALRCDPISGHVSLYWYRQALGQGPEFLTYFNYEAQQDKSGLPNDRFSAERPEGSISTLTIQRTEQRDSAMYRCASSASGMVYEQYFGPGTRLTVT.

The chain couples TRBV7-2 to TRBJ2-5, with D possibly TRBD2 on 5 matching bases. Looked up from germline, CDR1 is SGHTA and CDR2 is FQGNSA. This CDR3 is 13 amino acids long. V was clipped by 5 bases and J by 2 bases, with 9 bases between them. The CDR3 is CASSEDYQETQYF. The CDR3 nucleotides are TGTGCCAGCAGCGAAGACTATCAAGAGACCCAGTACTTC.

V gene TRBV11-2 combines with J gene TRBJ2-7, with 7 bases that match TRBD2. This CDR3 has 15 residues. CDR1 is SGHAT, CDR2 FQNNGV, per germline. J lost 3 bases, V lost 3 bases, and 8 bases had no gene match. The CDR3 bases are TGTGCCAGCAGCTTGGCCACTAGCGCCCTCTACGAGCAGTACTTC. Translated, it gives CASSLATSALYEQYF.

J is TRBJ2-1 and V is TRBV2; possibly TRBD2 for D (6 bases). This CDR3 is 11 amino acids long. V was pared by 11 bases and J by 7 bases, with 12 bases between. Germline-derived CDR1 and CDR2 are SNHLY and FYNNEI. This chain's CDR3 is CAVRGENEQFF. The CDR3 coding sequence is TGTGCCGTCCGCGGGGAGAATGAGCAGTTCTTC.